These 32 T cell receptor beta chains share one sample of origin, sequenced in a study of T-cell memory formation after mild COVID-19. TCRdb recomputed calls from the 5' RACE reads with MiXCR, one row per CDR3 protein. Here the sample spans some 600,000 distinct CDR3 sequences, approximately 15% being singletons. Sequencing was performed on PBMCs or a T cell subset sorted from them (not recorded which). Every receptor here comes from an adult woman who had mild COVID-19 (a few samples of this study predate the infection). Cell type and time point are not known.

The rearrangement uses TRBV11-1 and TRBJ1-1, with D possibly being TRBD1 (5 bases). The CDR3 contains 15 residues. The V end lost 4 bases, the J end lost 1 base, and 13 bases lay between the germline ends. The V gene's germline CDR1 is SGHAT and CDR2 FQDESV (reference sequence). The CDR3 nucleotides read TGTGCCAGCAGCTACGGACAATACCAGAACACTGAAGCTTTCTTT. The encoded protein is CASSYGQYQNTEAFF.

The chain has TRBV9 and TRBJ2-1; 8 bases map to TRBD1. After removal of 2 bases from V and 6 bases from J, the junction contained 13 bases not matched to a gene. CDR1 is SGDLS and CDR2 is YYNGEE in the germline V gene. The length of the CDR3 is 17 residues. The CDR3 coding sequence is TGTGCCAGCAGCGTTCTAGCAGGGGGCCTTCCCCCCAATGAGCAGTTCTTC. As protein: CASSVLAGGLPPNEQFF.

The chain uses TRBV7-9 and TRBJ2-1; 9 bases fit TRBD1. The CDR3 loop spans 16 amino acids. Germline values: CDR1 SEHNR, CDR2 FQNEAQ (reference sequence). The V gene end was trimmed by 3 bases and the J gene end by 0 bases; junction bases not matched to a gene: 3. The CDR3 sequence: CASSLTGGTSYNEQFF. The CDR3 DNA follows: TGTGCCAGCAGCTTGACAGGGGGGACCTCCTACAATGAGCAGTTCTTC.

J is TRBJ1-2 and V is TRBV7-8; D remains ambiguous. Trimming cost V 4 bases and J 8 bases, with 17 bases left between them. This CDR3 has 14 amino acids. From germline, CDR1 is SGHVS and CDR2 FQNEAQ. The CDR3: CASSSPGHPRGYTF. The CDR3 nucleotides are TGTGCCAGCAGCTCCCCCGGGCATCCTAGAGGCTACACCTTC.

This clonotype was observed a few times. The chain uses TRBV4-3 and TRBJ2-7; tentative D call: TRBD2 (5 bases). CDR3 length equals 13 residues. In germline, CDR1 is LGHNA, CDR2 YSLEER. V was clipped by 0 bases and J by 7 bases, with 10 bases between them. The CDR3 region is CASSQEWRGEQYF. CDR3 nucleotide sequence: TGCGCCAGCAGCCAAGAATGGAGAGGGGAGCAGTACTTC.

This clonotype has more than one count but fewer than ten. J is TRBJ2-7 and V is TRBV30, with a possible D match to TRBD1 (5 bases). Germline V gene data show CDR1 as GTSNPN and CDR2 as SVGIG (reference sequence). The V and J ends lost 0 bases and 3 bases respectively, with 9 bases between them. The CDR3 runs 13 residues. CDR3 DNA: TGTGCCTGGAGTGTGCGGCAGGGCTACGAGCAGTACTTC. This sequence encodes CAWSVRQGYEQYF. The full variable domain, with the rest looked up from reference TRBV30 and TRBJ2-7, is SQTIHQWPATLVQPVGSPLSLECTVEGTSNPNLYWYRQAAGRGLQLLFYSVGIGQISSEVPQNLSASRPQDRQFILSSKKLLLSDSGFYLCAWSVRQGYEQYFGPGTRLTVT.

The gene calls are TRBV27 and TRBJ2-7; D gene uncertain. V was cut by 3 bases and J by 1 base, with 10 bases left in between. The CDR3 covers 14 residues. CDR1 and CDR2 from the germline V gene are MNHEY and SMNVEV (reference sequence). CDR3 sequence: CASSFGPSSYEQYF. As DNA, the CDR3 is TGTGCCAGCAGTTTCGGGCCTTCTTCCTACGAGCAGTACTTC.

V gene TRBV5-1 combines with J gene TRBJ1-4; tentatively, D is TRBD1 (6 bases). From germline, CDR1 is SGHRS and CDR2 YFSETQ. The CDR3 has 15 amino acids. V lost 0 bases and J 8 bases, leaving 14 bases between the germline ends. CDR3 DNA sequence: TGCGCCAGCAGCTTGGGGGCGGGGGGCGAAGAAAAACTGTTTTTT. Translation gives CASSLGAGGEEKLFF.

The chain links TRBV5-8 to TRBJ2-7, with 11 nucleotides matching TRBD2. The V segment lost 2 bases and the J segment 2 bases; nucleotides outside the gene matches: 6. This CDR3 spans 16 amino acids. Germline V gives CDR1 SGHTS, CDR2 YDEGEE. The CDR3 region has the DNA TGTGCCAGCAGCTTTGCGACTAGCGGGGAGACCTACGAGCAGTACTTC. This encodes CASSFATSGETYEQYF. The full variable domain, rest sourced from reference TRBV5-8 and TRBJ2-7, is EAGVTQSPTHLIKTRGQQATLRCSPISGHTSVYWYQQALGLGLQFLLWYDEGEERNRGNFPPRFSGRQFPNYSSELNVNALELEDSALYLCASSFATSGETYEQYFGPGTRLTVT.

This clonotype appeared a few times. The CDR3 loop is CASSQDWLAGAGELFF. In nucleotides, the CDR3 is TGTGCCAGCAGCCAAGATTGGCTAGCGGGGGCCGGGGAGCTGTTTTTT. This sequence joins TRBV4-2 and TRBJ2-2; 10 bases agree with TRBD2. The V gene's germline CDR1 is LGHNA and CDR2 YNFKEQ. The CDR3 sequence is 16 residues long. The V and J ends lost 0 bases and 6 bases, in that order; junction bases with no gene match: 4.

This clonotype showed up just a few times. The chain combines TRBV19 with TRBJ1-2; D not resolved. Germline loops: CDR1 LNHDA, CDR2 SQIVND (reference sequence). This CDR3 comprises 13 residues. Between the trimmed V and J ends, which lost 1 base and 4 bases, there was a span of 7 bases. This CDR3 is CASSIGGSYGYTF. Here the CDR3 DNA reads TGTGCCAGTAGTATAGGCGGGAGCTATGGCTACACCTTC.

The rearrangement uses TRBV7-9 and TRBJ2-3; D not certain. V lost 7 bases and J 1 base, leaving 9 bases between the germline ends. The CDR3 contains 13 residues. Germline-derived CDR1 and CDR2 are SEHNR and FQNEAQ (reference sequence). The CDR3: CASTSRGTDTQYF. In DNA, the CDR3 is TGTGCCAGCACCAGTAGGGGCACAGATACGCAGTATTTT. The full variable domain, its missing parts supplied by reference TRBV7-9 and TRBJ2-3, is DTGVSQNPRHKITKRGQNVTFRCDPISEHNRLYWYRQTLGQGPEFLTYFQNEAQLEKSRLLSDRFSAERPKGSFSTLEIQRTEQGDSAMYLCASTSRGTDTQYFGPGTRLTVL.

The table lists this clonotype with a few counts. The chain is built from TRBV2 and TRBJ2-1, with 7 positions matching TRBD2. The CDR3 contains 14 residues. CDR1 and CDR2 from the germline V gene are SNHLY and FYNNEI. The J segment lost 3 bases and the V segment lost 6 bases, leaving 5 bases of the junction unmatched. The CDR3 loop is CASRRTGGYNEQFF. The CDR3, as DNA: TGTGCCAGCAGGCGGACGGGAGGCTACAATGAGCAGTTCTTC.

There are a few counts of this clonotype. This sequence joins TRBV5-6 and TRBJ1-1; D may be TRBD1 (5 bases). The CDR3 covers 13 residues. From germline, CDR1 is SGHDT and CDR2 YYEEEE. Trimming removed 4 bases from V and 1 base from J, with 8 bases in between. DNA for the CDR3: TGTGCCAGCAGCCGAGGGGAGAACACTGAAGCTTTCTTT. Its translation: CASSRGENTEAFF.

The chain joins TRBV7-8 to TRBJ1-2, with a weak D call TRBD1 (5 bases). V lost 4 bases and J 6 bases, leaving 18 bases between the germline ends. The germline V gene has CDR1 SGHVS and CDR2 FQNEAQ. The CDR3 spans 15 residues. The CDR3 coding sequence is TGTGCCAGCAGCTCCAGCGGTCGGGGGTCGGATGGCTACACCTTC. It yields the protein CASSSSGRGSDGYTF.

The chain uses TRBV15 and TRBJ1-5, with 7 bases that match TRBD1. CDR3 length: 15 residues. The germline gives CDR1 LNHNV, CDR2 YYDKDF (reference sequence). Trimming removed 0 bases from V and 6 bases from J; junction bases left unmatched: 5. CDR3 amino acids: CATSREKGGSQPQHF. Here the CDR3 DNA reads TGTGCCACCAGCAGAGAAAAAGGGGGCAGTCAGCCCCAGCATTTT.

This clonotype has just a few counts. The CDR3 spells CASSHYPGQGTSGGNQPQHF. CDR3 nucleotides: TGTGCCAGCAGCCACTATCCGGGACAGGGGACAAGCGGTGGCAATCAGCCCCAGCATTTT. The genes are TRBV4-2 and TRBJ1-5, with TRBD1 matching 10 bases. The germline CDR1 and CDR2 sequences are LGHNA and YNFKEQ. The CDR3 spans 20 residues. V was clipped by 3 bases and J by 2 bases; unmatched bases: 16.

The chain is built from TRBV3-1 and TRBJ2-7; D not resolved. The V end lost 4 bases, the J end lost 4 bases, and 14 bases lay between the germline ends. From germline, CDR1 is LGHDT and CDR2 YNNKEL (reference sequence). The CDR3 is made up of 14 amino acids. The CDR3: CASSPPGARYEQYF. The CDR3 nucleotides are TGTGCCAGCAGCCCCCCCGGAGCAAGATACGAGCAGTACTTC.

The chain is built from TRBV7-9 and TRBJ1-1; D remains unclear. Between the trimmed V and J ends, which lost 2 bases and 11 bases, there was a span of 21 bases. The CDR3 runs 15 residues. CDR1 is SEHNR and CDR2 is FQNEAQ in the germline V gene (reference sequence). CDR3 sequence (DNA): TGTGCCAGCAGCTTAAGCAGCTTACAGCTGGGAGGGGCTTTCTTT. The encoded protein is CASSLSSLQLGGAFF.

This chain links TRBV18 with TRBJ1-2; the D gene is possibly TRBD1 (6 bases). The CDR3 contains 13 residues. Germline CDR1 and CDR2: KGHSH and LQKENI. The V end lost 3 bases, the J end lost 10 bases, and 15 bases lay between the germline ends. The DNA for the CDR3 is TGTGCCAGCTCACCCTTAAGGGACAACCCCTACACCTTC. This gives the protein CASSPLRDNPYTF.

The V gene is TRBV23-1, the J gene TRBJ2-1; D gene unclear. TRBV23-1 is known as an ORF, though its function is uncertain. This CDR3 spans 20 amino acids. Between the trimmed V and J ends, which lost 6 bases and 4 bases, there was a span of 31 bases. CDR3 amino acids: CASSPQPFRISPTLYNEQFF. CDR3 coding DNA: TGCGCCAGCAGCCCACAGCCCTTTAGGATAAGTCCCACCCTTTACAATGAGCAGTTCTTC.

CDR3 DNA: TGTGCCAGCAGCCAAGAAAGGGGGCAGGATAGCAATCAGCCCCAGCATTTT. Its translation is CASSQERGQDSNQPQHF. This chain connects TRBV14 to TRBJ1-5; 7 nucleotides align to TRBD1. The CDR3 sequence is 17 residues long. The germline CDR1 and CDR2 sequences are SGHDN and FVKESK. The V gene end was trimmed by 0 bases and the J gene end by 0 bases; junction bases not matched to a gene: 5.

This clonotype turned up a few times. V gene TRBV6-2 or TRBV6-3 combines with J gene TRBJ2-1; 8 bases agree with TRBD2. The CDR3 is made up of 15 amino acids. With 4 bases clipped from V and 2 bases from J, the junction kept 4 bases outside the gene matches. Germline CDR1 reads MNHEY; CDR2 reads SVGEGT. The CDR3 spells CASSSPGLAYNEQFF. The CDR3 DNA reads TGTGCCAGCAGTTCTCCGGGACTAGCCTACAATGAGCAGTTCTTC.

This clonotype appeared a single time. The chain is built from TRBV7-2 and TRBJ2-3; D unresolved. Germline CDR1 reads SGHTA; CDR2 reads FQGNSA. Trimming shortened V by 5 bases and J by 0 bases, and 12 bases separated the two germline ends. The CDR3 length is 15 residues. CDR3 nucleotides: TGTGCCAGCAGCGCTTACGTCACTAGCACAGATACGCAGTATTTT. It yields the protein CASSAYVTSTDTQYF.

This clonotype was seen a few times. The genes are TRBV5-1 and TRBJ2-2, with 7 bases aligning to TRBD1. CDR1 is SGHRS, CDR2 YFSETQ, per germline. The junction had 7 bases not matched to a gene; V was cut back by 5 bases and J by 0 bases. The CDR3 has 16 amino acids. The CDR3 here is CASRQRTGSNTGELFF. CDR3 coding DNA: TGCGCCAGCAGACAACGGACAGGCTCGAACACCGGGGAGCTGTTTTTT.

The genes are TRBV3-1 and TRBJ2-5; the match to TRBD2 covers 13 bases. CDR1 is LGHDT, CDR2 YNNKEL, per germline (reference sequence). The CDR3 loop spans 20 amino acids. The junction had 16 bases not matched to a gene; V was cut back by 2 bases and J by 4 bases. The CDR3 spells CASSQWGGTSGDLLGETQYF. The CDR3 region has the DNA TGTGCCAGCAGCCAATGGGGTGGGACTAGCGGGGATTTATTAGGAGAGACCCAGTACTTC.

The genes are TRBV5-1 and TRBJ2-7; D ambiguous. The germline V gene has CDR1 SGHRS and CDR2 YFSETQ. The CDR3 has 16 amino acids. V lost 0 bases to trimming and J lost 2 bases, with 15 bases between them. CDR3 amino acids: CASSLGSDFFPYEQYF. The CDR3 region has the DNA TGCGCCAGCAGCTTGGGTTCTGATTTTTTCCCCTACGAGCAGTACTTC.

With respect to this clonotype: A much larger clonotype is one base distant, so this may be a read error. V and J are TRBV5-6 and TRBJ2-7, with a possible D match to TRBD1 (5 bases). V dropped 0 bases and J dropped 8 bases, with 15 bases sitting between them. CDR3 length: 14 residues. From germline, CDR1 is SGHDT and CDR2 YYEEEE. The CDR3 DNA sequence: TGTGCCAGCAGCTTGGGCACAGGAAGATACAAGCAGTACTTC. As protein: CASSLGTGRYKQYF.

The chain joins TRBV12-3 or TRBV12-4 to TRBJ2-2, with D possibly being TRBD1 (5 bases). V was trimmed by 1 base and J by 2 bases, leaving 14 bases between them. This CDR3 spans 17 amino acids. In DNA, the CDR3 is TGTGCCAGCAGTTTAGTGGGGCCCCAAGTCAACACCGGGGAGCTGTTTTTT. This translates into CASSLVGPQVNTGELFF.

This clonotype was seen more than once but under ten times. The chain uses TRBV12-3 or TRBV12-4 and TRBJ2-3; D is possibly TRBD2 (5 bases). The CDR3 contains 14 residues. V was clipped by 1 base and J by 4 bases, with 9 bases between them. CDR3 DNA sequence: TGTGCCAGCAGTTTAGGGAGGAAGGCAGATACGCAGTATTTT. Its protein is CASSLGRKADTQYF.

A few counts support this clonotype. This chain links TRBV4-2 with TRBJ2-3, with D possibly matching TRBD2 (5 bases). V lost 1 base to trimming and J lost 0 bases, with 8 bases between them. The CDR3 extends over 15 amino acids. CDR1 and CDR2 from the germline V gene are LGHNA and YNFKEQ. CDR3 amino acids: CASSQGASSTDTQYF. In DNA, the CDR3 is TGTGCCAGCAGCCAAGGGGCTAGCAGCACAGATACGCAGTATTTT.

The chain recombines TRBV28 with TRBJ1-1, with D possibly being TRBD1 (5 bases). Looked up from germline, CDR1 is MDHEN and CDR2 is SYDVKM. Trimming stripped 5 bases from V and 8 bases from J, with 12 bases between. The CDR3 totals 12 residues. As DNA, the CDR3 is TGTGCCAGCAGTGGGGCTATCGTAGAAGCTTTCTTT. It yields the protein CASSGAIVEAFF.